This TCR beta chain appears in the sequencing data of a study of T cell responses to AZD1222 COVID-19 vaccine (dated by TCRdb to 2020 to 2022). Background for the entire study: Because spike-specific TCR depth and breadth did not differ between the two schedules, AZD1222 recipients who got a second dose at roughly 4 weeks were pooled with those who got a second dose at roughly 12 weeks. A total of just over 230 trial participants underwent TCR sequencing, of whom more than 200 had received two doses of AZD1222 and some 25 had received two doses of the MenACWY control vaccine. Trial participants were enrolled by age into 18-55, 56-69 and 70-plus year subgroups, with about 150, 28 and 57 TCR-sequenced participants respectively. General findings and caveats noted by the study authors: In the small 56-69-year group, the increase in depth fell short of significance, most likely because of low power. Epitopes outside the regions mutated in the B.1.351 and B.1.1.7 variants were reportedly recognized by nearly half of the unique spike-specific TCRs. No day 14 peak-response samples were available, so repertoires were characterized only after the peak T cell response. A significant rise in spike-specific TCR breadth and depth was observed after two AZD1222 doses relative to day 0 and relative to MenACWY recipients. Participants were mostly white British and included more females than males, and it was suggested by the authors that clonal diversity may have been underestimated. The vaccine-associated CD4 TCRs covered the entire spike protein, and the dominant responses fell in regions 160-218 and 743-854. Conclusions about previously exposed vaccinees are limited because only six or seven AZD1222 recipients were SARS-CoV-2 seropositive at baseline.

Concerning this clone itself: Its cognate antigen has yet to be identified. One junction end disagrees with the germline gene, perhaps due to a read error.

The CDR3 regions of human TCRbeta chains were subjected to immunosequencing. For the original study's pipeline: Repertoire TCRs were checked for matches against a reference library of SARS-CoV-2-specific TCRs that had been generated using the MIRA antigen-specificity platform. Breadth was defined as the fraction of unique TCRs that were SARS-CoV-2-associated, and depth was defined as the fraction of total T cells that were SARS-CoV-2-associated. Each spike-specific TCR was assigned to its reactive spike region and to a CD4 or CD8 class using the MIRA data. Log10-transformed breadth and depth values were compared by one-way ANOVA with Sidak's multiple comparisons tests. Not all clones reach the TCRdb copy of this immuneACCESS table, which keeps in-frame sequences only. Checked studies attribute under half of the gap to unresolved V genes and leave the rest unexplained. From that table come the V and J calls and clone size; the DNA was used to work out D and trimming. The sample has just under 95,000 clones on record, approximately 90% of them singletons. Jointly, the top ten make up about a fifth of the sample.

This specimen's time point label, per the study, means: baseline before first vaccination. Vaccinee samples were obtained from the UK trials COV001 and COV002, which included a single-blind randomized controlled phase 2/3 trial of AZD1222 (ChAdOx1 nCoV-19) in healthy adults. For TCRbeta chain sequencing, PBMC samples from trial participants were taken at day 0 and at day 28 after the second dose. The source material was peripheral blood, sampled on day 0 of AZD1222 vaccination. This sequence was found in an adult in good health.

The CDR3 amino acid sequence is: CASSLEGLQGTQYF. The base sequence is TGTGCCAGCAGCCTAGAGGGGTTACAAGGGACCCAGTACTTC. The sequence joins TRBV3-1 (or the pseudogene TRBV3-2) to TRBJ2-5; the D gene could be TRBD1 or TRBD2, each one agreeing over 5 bases. CDR1 is given as LGHDT and CDR2 as YNNKEL, both from the germline V gene (reference sequence). There are 14 amino acids in the CDR3, from cysteine to phenylalanine inclusive. The only DNA kept is the CDR3, 42 bases in frame from the first base.